This T cell receptor (beta chain) was observed in a study of blood T cell dynamics during melanoma immunotherapy. Overall study: First-line therapy was either pembrolizumab or nivolumab with ipilimumab for metastatic melanoma. Study outcomes and limitations: The study could not tell melanoma-specific clones from general immune activation.

Germline V gene data show CDR1 as SGDLS and CDR2 as YYNGEE. With 1 base removed from V and 4 bases from J, the gap between germline ends came to 12 bases. The CDR3 contains 15 residues. Time point described: week 3, after first cycle of checkpoint inhibitor. Comment on this clone: Its antigen is unknown.

A fixed DNA input of around 0.35 ug was used per bulk PBMC sample. The repertoire was sequenced with immunoSEQ multiplex PCR; TCRdb's copy has only in-frame clones and lacks some. The sample records 11,000 or so clones, roughly 80% being singletons. Here the sequenced sample was blood, taken from a patient treated with checkpoint blockade. The receptor was isolated from a human donor with melanoma. V usage is TRBV9 and J usage is TRBJ1-3, with D tentatively TRBD1 (5 bases). CDR3 coding DNA: TGTGCCAGCAGCGTATTCCAGGGTACAGGAAACACCATATATTTT. This translates into CASSVFQGTGNTIYF.